This T cell receptor beta chain stems from a study of T cell repertoires in cytomegalovirus infection. This clonotype was counted between two and nine times. TCRdb independently ran MiXCR on the reads; one entry per CDR3 protein. This sample has around 180,000 distinct CDR3 sequences, with 25% to 30% found just once. The junction had 13 bases not matched to a gene; V was cut back by 11 bases and J by 4 bases. Germline V gene sequence: CDR1 ENHRY, CDR2 SYGVKD. CDR3 length equals 15 residues. The chain links TRBV10-3 to TRBJ2-3; 9 bases fit TRBD1. Specimen: PBMCs. This clonotype originated in a human donor in good health (CMV status not recorded). Some clones in this sample may be carry-over from other donors' samples. The DNA of the CDR3 is TGTGCCTCCGGGACAGGGAGCGGGCTCGCAGATACGCAGTATTTT. This sequence encodes CASGTGSGLADTQYF.